One sample yielded the 24 T cell receptor beta chains listed below, sequenced in a study of control samples from healthy donors and cancer patients. Assay used: immunoSEQ multiplex PCR; TCRdb lists only in-frame clones, some missing. The sample lists 150,000 or so clones, roughly 92% seen once, with approximately 2.5% in the top ten. The source material was blood. The receptors originated from a man aged 45 to 65 in good health.

This rearrangement joins TRBV14 to TRBJ2-7, with D uncertain. V was clipped by 1 base and J by 5 bases, with 6 bases between them. This CDR3 has 12 amino acids. Germline CDR1 reads SGHDN; CDR2 reads FVKESK. CDR3 bases: TGTGCCAGCAGCCAAGTCCGCCACGAGCAGTACTTC. Translated: CASSQVRHEQYF.

The V gene is TRBV29-1, the J gene TRBJ2-7; TRBD2 matches 12 bases. This CDR3 spans 13 amino acids. V was pared by 2 bases and J by 6 bases, with 2 bases of the junction left unmatched. The germline CDR1 and CDR2 sequences are SQVTM and ANQGSEA. CDR3 bases: TGCAGCGTTGAACTAGCGGGAGGGTCCGAGCAGTACTTC. Amino acid sequence: CSVELAGGSEQYF.

The chain is built from TRBV2 and TRBJ1-4; TRBD1 aligns across 7 bases. V was pared by 5 bases and J by 4 bases, with 4 bases of the junction left unmatched. Per the germline V gene, CDR1 is SNHLY and CDR2 is FYNNEI. The CDR3 has 14 residues. CDR3: CASSQTGFNEKLFF. The CDR3, as DNA: TGTGCCAGCAGTCAGACAGGGTTTAATGAAAAACTGTTTTTT.

In this sample, this clone turned up a few times. Other DNA sequences of this sample code for an identical CDR3. The rearrangement joins TRBV24-1 to TRBJ1-6; D remains unclear. V dropped 3 bases and J dropped 1 base, with 3 bases sitting between them. CDR3 length: 14 amino acids. Germline CDR1 reads KGHDR; CDR2 reads SFDVKD. The CDR3 reads CATSDGSYNSPLHF. DNA for the CDR3: TGTGCCACCAGTGATGGTTCCTATAATTCACCCCTCCACTTT.

The gene calls are TRBV18 and TRBJ1-1; D is uncertain. This CDR3 comprises 17 residues. Germline assignment: CDR1 KGHSH and CDR2 LQKENI. The ends were cut back, 1 base at V and 1 base at J, with 16 bases in the middle. CDR3 coding DNA: TGTGCCAGCTCACCACGGCCAGTAACTTCGGGGAACACTGAAGCTTTCTTT. Its protein product is CASSPRPVTSGNTEAFF.

The chain uses TRBV30 and TRBJ1-1; no definite D call. Trimming shortened V by 3 bases and J by 2 bases, and 13 bases separated the two germline ends. Germline CDR1 GTSNPN, CDR2 SVGIG (reference sequence). The CDR3 extends over 14 amino acids. The CDR3: CAWSRTFLNTEAFF. The CDR3, as DNA: TGTGCCTGGAGCAGAACCTTTTTAAACACTGAAGCTTTCTTT.

This clone was picked up one time. The V call is TRBV28, the J call TRBJ1-4; TRBD1 might be the D (6 bases). The CDR3 consists of 14 residues. V lost 5 bases to trimming and J lost 5 bases, with 12 bases between them. Germline V CDR1 and CDR2: MDHEN, SYDVKM. Here the CDR3 DNA reads TGTGCCAGCAGTCTAAGGGGGGGGAATGAAAAACTGTTTTTT. Translating gives CASSLRGGNEKLFF.

The V and J genes are TRBV18 and TRBJ1-6; D is undetermined. Germline values: CDR1 KGHSH, CDR2 LQKENI. This CDR3 has 14 amino acids. Trimming left V 3 bases short and J 7 bases short, with 10 bases between. The CDR3 bases are TGTGCCAGCTCACCGGACGTATGGAATTCACCCCTCCACTTT. As protein: CASSPDVWNSPLHF.

The rearrangement joins TRBV19 to TRBJ2-6; D is possibly TRBD2 (5 bases). This CDR3 spans 16 amino acids. Germline CDR1 LNHDA, CDR2 SQIVND (reference sequence). Trimming left V 5 bases short and J 1 base short, with 12 bases between. In nucleotides, the CDR3 is TGTGCCAGTAGTCCCTGGACGGGATCTGGGGCCAACGTCCTGACTTTC. Its protein product is CASSPWTGSGANVLTF.

This chain joins TRBV5-1 and TRBJ2-7; D is perhaps TRBD2 (7 bases). V lost 4 bases to trimming and J lost 5 bases, with 22 bases between them. This CDR3 comprises 16 residues. In germline, CDR1 is SGHRS, CDR2 YFSETQ. In nucleotides, the CDR3 is TGCGCCAGCAGCAGGGGGGGGCAGGGCCCCGGAGACGAGCAGTACTTC. It specifies CASSRGGQGPGDEQYF.

Written as DNA, the CDR3 is TGCGCCAGCAGCTTTGGCAGGGGTGGCACAGATACGCAGTATTTT. Protein product: CASSFGRGGTDTQYF. The rearrangement uses TRBV5-1 and TRBJ2-3, with D possibly matching TRBD1 (6 bases). The V end lost 2 bases, the J end lost 1 base, and 11 bases lay between the germline ends. The CDR3 totals 15 residues. Germline loops: CDR1 SGHRS, CDR2 YFSETQ. The whole variable domain, remainder taken from reference TRBV5-1 and TRBJ2-3, is KAGVTQTPRYLIKTRGQQVTLSCSPISGHRSVSWYQQTPGQGLQFLFEYFSETQRNKGNFPGRFSGRQFSNSRSEMNVSTLELGDSALYLCASSFGRGGTDTQYFGPGTRLTVL.

V is TRBV19 and J is TRBJ1-5; 7 positions match TRBD1. This CDR3 region has 14 residues. The trim removed 4 bases at V and 1 base at J, leaving 1 base unmatched. Germline loops: CDR1 LNHDA, CDR2 SQIVND (reference sequence). CDR3 residues: CASSTDRSNQPQHF. Written as DNA, the CDR3 is TGTGCCAGTAGTACGGACAGGAGCAATCAGCCCCAGCATTTT. Full variable domain (outside the CDR3, taken from reference TRBV19 and TRBJ1-5): DGGITQSPKYLFRKEGQNVTLSCEQNLNHDAMYWYRQDPGQGLRLIYYSQIVNDFQKGDIAEGYSVSREKKESFPLTVTSAQKNPTAFYLCASSTDRSNQPQHFGDGTRLSIL.

The chain recombines TRBV6-2 or TRBV6-3 with TRBJ2-7, with D perhaps TRBD1 (6 bases). Germline lookup yields CDR1 MNHEY and CDR2 SVGEGT. This CDR3 region has 15 residues. V gave up 2 bases and J gave up 0 bases, with 11 bases separating them. The CDR3 sequence: CASSYQGSSSYEQYF. The CDR3 bases are TGTGCCAGCAGTTACCAGGGGTCGAGCTCCTACGAGCAGTACTTC.

The V gene is TRBV7-8, the J gene TRBJ2-3; maybe TRBD2 (5 bases). The CDR3 is made up of 14 amino acids. CDR1 SGHVS and CDR2 FQNEAQ come from the germline V gene. The V gene lost 6 bases and the J gene lost 3 bases, with 13 bases spanning the gap. The CDR3 loop reads CASRVAGTTDTQYF. The CDR3 DNA is TGTGCCAGCAGGGTCGCGGGCACTACAGATACGCAGTATTTT.

This sequence joins TRBV25-1 and TRBJ1-5; 7 nucleotides align to TRBD1. The V gene end was trimmed by 3 bases and the J gene end by 5 bases; junction bases not matched to a gene: 4. The length of the CDR3 is 14 residues. CDR1 MGHDK and CDR2 SYGVNS come from the germline V gene. DNA for the CDR3: TGTGCCAGCAGTGAGACAGGGATGTATCAGCCCCAGCATTTT. Its translation: CASSETGMYQPQHF.

The J gene is TRBJ2-5, the V gene TRBV14; no definite D call. CDR3 length equals 12 residues. Per germline, CDR1 SGHDN and CDR2 FVKESK. Trimming took off 4 bases at V and 5 bases at J, with 8 bases between the two ends. The CDR3 DNA reads TGTGCCAGCAGCCCCGGTGGGGAGACCCAGTACTTC. Encoded protein: CASSPGGETQYF.

This chain uses TRBV3-1 (or the pseudogene TRBV3-2) with TRBJ1-6; the D is unclear. CDR3 length: 12 residues. The germline V and J ends were trimmed by 3 bases and 8 bases, with 5 bases remaining between them. Germline CDR1 reads LGHDT; CDR2 reads YNNKEL (reference sequence). In DNA form, the CDR3 reads TGTGCCAGCAGCCATTGGGATTCACCCCTCCACTTT. Translated, it gives CASSHWDSPLHF.

This chain uses TRBV28 with TRBJ1-1, with D possibly being TRBD1 (6 bases). The V and J ends lost 4 bases and 13 bases respectively, with 19 bases between them. This CDR3 is built from 13 residues. Germline CDR1 is MDHEN and CDR2 is SYDVKM. The CDR3 protein is CASSYRELRGGFF. The CDR3 nucleotides are TGTGCCAGCAGTTACAGGGAGCTGAGAGGAGGTTTCTTT.

This chain links TRBV24-1 with TRBJ2-7; 7 bases map to TRBD2. Germline V gives CDR1 KGHDR, CDR2 SFDVKD. V shed 5 bases and J 2 bases; nucleotides not matched to a gene: 5. The CDR3 has 14 amino acids. The CDR3 protein is CATSVSGRPYEQYF. The DNA of the CDR3 is TGTGCCACCAGTGTGTCCGGGAGGCCCTACGAGCAGTACTTC.

DNA of the CDR3: TGCAGCGTTGCGGAGGACAGACGGGAGCAGTACTTC. Its protein product is CSVAEDRREQYF. This chain joins TRBV29-1 and TRBJ2-7; possibly TRBD1 for D (6 bases). CDR3 length: 12 amino acids. Germline V gene data show CDR1 as SQVTM and CDR2 as ANQGSEA. V lost 4 bases to trimming and J lost 7 bases, with 14 bases between them.

This clone was seen once. The CDR3 DNA is TGTGCCTCTTTGACTAGCGGGACTAACACCGGGGAGCTGTTTTTT. Encoded protein: CASLTSGTNTGELFF. The genes are TRBV30 and TRBJ2-2, with TRBD2 identical over 11 bases. CDR1 GTSNPN and CDR2 SVGIG come from the germline V gene (reference sequence). CDR3 size: 15 residues. Unmatched junction bases numbered 6, after V lost 7 bases and J lost 2 bases.

This rearrangement joins TRBV3-1 (or the pseudogene TRBV3-2) to TRBJ2-7; TRBD1 aligns across 8 bases. Unmatched junction bases numbered 16, after V lost 3 bases and J lost 6 bases. There are 17 residues in the CDR3. From germline, CDR1 is LGHDT and CDR2 YNNKEL (reference sequence). For the CDR3, the DNA is TGTGCCAGCAGCCAGGGCGGACAGGGCCCACAGCTAGGCGAGCAGTACTTC. It encodes CASSQGGQGPQLGEQYF.

V gene TRBV15 combines with J gene TRBJ2-1; D is perhaps TRBD1 (5 bases). The CDR3 consists of 13 residues. CDR1 is LNHNV and CDR2 is YYDKDF in the germline V gene (reference sequence). The V gene lost 0 bases and the J gene lost 6 bases, with 6 bases spanning the gap. The CDR3 is CATSRDRVNEQFF. The CDR3 DNA reads as TGTGCCACCAGCAGAGACAGGGTCAATGAGCAGTTCTTC.

This chain uses TRBV2 with TRBJ1-1; D gene ambiguous. Germline V CDR1 and CDR2: SNHLY, FYNNEI. The CDR3 totals 12 residues. V dropped 6 bases and J dropped 4 bases, with 9 bases sitting between them. For the CDR3, the DNA is TGTGCCAGCAGGGTACTAAGCACTGAAGCTTTCTTT. Translated: CASRVLSTEAFF.